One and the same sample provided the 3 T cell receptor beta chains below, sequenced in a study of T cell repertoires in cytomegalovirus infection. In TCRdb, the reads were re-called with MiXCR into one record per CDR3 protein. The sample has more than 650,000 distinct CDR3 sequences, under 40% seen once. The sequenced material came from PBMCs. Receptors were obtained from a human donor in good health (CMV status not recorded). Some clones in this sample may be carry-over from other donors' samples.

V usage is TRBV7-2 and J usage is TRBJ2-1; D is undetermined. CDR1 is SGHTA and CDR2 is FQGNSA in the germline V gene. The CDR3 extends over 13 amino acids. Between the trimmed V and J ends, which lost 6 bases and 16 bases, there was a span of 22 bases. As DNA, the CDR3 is TGTGCCAGCAGACCGGACGGCAACAATGAGACTTTCTTC. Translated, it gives CASRPDGNNETFF.

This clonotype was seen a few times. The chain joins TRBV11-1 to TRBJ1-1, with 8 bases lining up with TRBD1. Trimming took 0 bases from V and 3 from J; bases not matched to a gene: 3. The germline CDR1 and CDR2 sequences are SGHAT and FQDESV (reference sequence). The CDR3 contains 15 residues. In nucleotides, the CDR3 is TGTGCCAGCAGCTTAGCCGGGACAGGATACACTGAAGCTTTCTTT. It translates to CASSLAGTGYTEAFF.

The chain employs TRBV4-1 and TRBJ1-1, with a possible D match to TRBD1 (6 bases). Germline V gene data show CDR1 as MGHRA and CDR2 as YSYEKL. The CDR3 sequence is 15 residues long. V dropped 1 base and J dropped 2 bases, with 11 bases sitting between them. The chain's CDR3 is CASSQGDRTNTEAFF. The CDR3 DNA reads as TGCGCCAGCAGCCAAGGTGACAGGACTAACACTGAAGCTTTCTTT.